The source of this TCR beta chain is a study of blood T cell repertoires in COVID-19. In the original workflow: Amplifying reference gene primers gave estimates of nucleated cell counts. Produced via immunoSEQ multiplex PCR; TCRdb's table is partial and in-frame only. That table furnishes V, J and clone size, whereas the DNA furnished D and trimming. The sample lists 150,000 to 200,000 clones, roughly 84% occurring once. Germline CDR1 reads SNHLY; CDR2 reads FYNNEI. The V end lost 4 bases, the J end lost 3 bases, and 13 bases lay between the germline ends. The CDR3 sequence is 15 residues long. This clone was counted between two and nine times.

The V call is TRBV2, the J call TRBJ2-1, with D perhaps matching TRBD2 (6 bases). The receptor was derived from a human donor with acute or convalescent COVID-19. The donor label of this sample is uncertain. The material sequenced was peripheral blood. Here the CDR3 DNA reads TGTGCCAGCAGTGCTTTTCCGGGGGTCTACAATGAGCAGTTCTTC. It yields the protein CASSAFPGVYNEQFF.